This TCR beta chain was sequenced for a study of graft-versus-host responses after intestinal transplantation. Study-level information: As for transplant type, recipients had multivisceral, liver-intestinal, or isolated intestinal grafts. The recipients all started with anti-thymocyte globulin induction and then took tacrolimus and steroids for approximately 3 years.

Only in-frame clones appear in the TCRdb table, and some are missing; sequencing was by immunoSEQ multiplex PCR. The sample shows roughly 100,000 clones, 92% of them seen only once. Findings of the study overall: Among circulating GvH clones, peak levels were associated with early post-transplant declines in HvG clones. The marrow of recipients harbored GvH clones, and ileum or blood showed some of them first.

CDR3 length: 13 amino acids. Concerning this clone itself: Its specificity is not known.

The chain couples TRBV21-1 to TRBJ1-2; no check of the table's D call, TRBD1, against the DNA was made. TRBV21-1 is assigned pseudogene status. The sequence was obtained from a human donor who was the organ donor for an intestinal transplant. This sample comprised unstimulated CD8+ T cells sorted from spleen or lymph node cells, obtained before transplant. CDR3 sequence reads: CASSKVRGYGYTF. The CDR3 coding sequence is TGTGCCAGCAGCAAAGTTAGGGGGTATGGCTACACCTTC.